This T cell receptor (beta chain) came from a study of shared clonotypes between healthy human individuals. Study-wide context: Each donor's CD8 memory used one plate, CD8 naive two, each CD4 subset three.

Genomic DNA of every subset was divided equally among multiple immunoSEQ plates. Libraries were prepared by immunoSEQ multiplex PCR; TCRdb keeps only in-frame clonotypes and omits some of them. The sample yields 650,000 to 800,000 clones, over 60% seen once. The study drew its donors from healthy HIV-negative adults without recent acute infections or vaccinations. Everyone who donated was a Caucasian adult who lived in Nashville, Tennessee. After removal of 3 bases from V and 4 bases from J, the junction contained 14 bases not matched to a gene. Germline V gives CDR1 SSHAT, CDR2 FNYEAQ (reference sequence). This CDR3 region has 18 residues.

The rearrangement links TRBV7-7 to TRBJ2-5, with 10 bases matching TRBD1. Specimen: memory CD4+ T cells sorted from blood. Subset specified: CD45RA-negative fraction. The source of this sequence is a woman aged 25 to 39 in good health. The CDR3 region is CASSFSPGTGVQGETQYF. CDR3 nucleotide sequence: TGTGCCAGCAGCTTCAGTCCCGGGACAGGGGTTCAAGGAGAGACCCAGTACTTC. Together with reference TRBV7-7 and TRBJ2-5, the CDR3 gives the full variable domain: GAGVSQSPRYKVTKRGQDVTLRCDPISSHATLYWYQQALGQGPEFLTYFNYEAQPDKSGLPSDRFSAERPEGSISTLTIQRTEQRDSAMYRCASSFSPGTGVQGETQYFGPGTRLLVL.